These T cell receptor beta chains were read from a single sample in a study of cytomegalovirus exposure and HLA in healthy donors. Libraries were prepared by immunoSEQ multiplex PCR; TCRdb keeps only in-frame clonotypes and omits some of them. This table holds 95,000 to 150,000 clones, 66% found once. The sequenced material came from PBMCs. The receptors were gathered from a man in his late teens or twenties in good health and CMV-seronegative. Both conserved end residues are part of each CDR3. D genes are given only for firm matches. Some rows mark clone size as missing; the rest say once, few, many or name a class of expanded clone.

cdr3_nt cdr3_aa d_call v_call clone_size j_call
TGTGCCAGCAGTCCCCAGTACGGGGGAGGCTACGAGCAGTACTTC CASSPQYGGGYEQYF - TRBV5-6 - TRBJ2-7
TGCGCCAGCAGCCATTTGACTAGCGGGGGCCAGTACAATGAGCAGTTCTTC CASSHLTSGGQYNEQFF TRBD2 TRBV4-1 - TRBJ2-1
TGTGCCAGCAGCCCCAGCGGGTTAATCCAAGAGACCCAGTACTTC CASSPSGLIQETQYF - TRBV5-4 - TRBJ2-5
TGCGCCAGCAGTGGAGCGGGTATCTCCTACGAGCAGTACTTC CASSGAGISYEQYF - TRBV10-1 once TRBJ2-7
TGTGCCAGCTCACCTGAGGCAGGGAATCAGCCCCAGCATTTT CASSPEAGNQPQHF - TRBV18 - TRBJ1-5
TGTGCCAGCAGCTTCAACAGGGACTACGAGCAGTACTTC CASSFNRDYEQYF - TRBV7-9 - TRBJ2-7
TGTGCCAGCGGAAGGGGTAGGAATGAAAAACTGTTTTTT CASGRGRNEKLFF - TRBV6-5 - TRBJ1-4
TGTGCCAGCTCACCAACGGGACACCAGAACACTGAAGCTTTCTTT CASSPTGHQNTEAFF - TRBV18 - TRBJ1-1
TGTGCCAGCACCATGGGCGGGTGGGAGCTGTTTTTT CASTMGGWELFF - TRBV19 - TRBJ2-2
TGTGCCTGGAGTGTCGGACTAGGGGAAGAGACCCAGTACTTC CAWSVGLGEETQYF TRBD2 TRBV30 - TRBJ2-5
TGTGCCAGCAGTCGAGGACAGGGGTTCGGAAAAGAGACCCAGTACTTC CASSRGQGFGKETQYF TRBD1 TRBV27 - TRBJ2-5
TGTGCCAGTAGTACGGACAGGAGGAGGACAGATACGCAGTATTTT CASSTDRRRTDTQYF TRBD1 TRBV19 - TRBJ2-3
TGTGCCAGCAGTCCCAGCGCTCGGGGAAACACCATATATTTT CASSPSARGNTIYF - TRBV28 - TRBJ1-3
TGTGCCAGCAGTTTTGCCCGGGGCACTGAAGCTTTCTTT CASSFARGTEAFF - TRBV28 few TRBJ1-1
TGTGCCAGCAGCCAAGAGCCTACCTACAGAAGTCAGGAGACCCAGTACTTC CASSQEPTYRSQETQYF - TRBV14 - TRBJ2-5
TGTGCCAGCAGCCGCGTCGTAGCTTTGAACACTGAAGCTTTCTTT CASSRVVALNTEAFF - TRBV7-8 - TRBJ1-1
TGTGCCTGGGGGAGGGCCAATGAGCAGTTCTTC CAWGRANEQFF TRBD2 TRBV30 - TRBJ2-1
TGTGCCAGCAGTCTGACAGGGTCGGATAAACTGTTTTTT CASSLTGSDKLFF TRBD1 TRBV27 few TRBJ1-4
TGTGCCTGGAGTGCCAGAAAAACCCTGGGACAGGACTATGGCTACCCCTTC CAWSARKTLGQDYGYPF TRBD1 TRBV30 few TRBJ1-2
TGTGCCAGTAGTTCGCCCCGGGGCATGGGAGGTGAAGCTTTCTTT CASSSPRGMGGEAFF - TRBV19 - TRBJ1-1
TGTGCCAGCAGCCCACTAGCGGGAGGATACAATGAGCAGTTCTTC CASSPLAGGYNEQFF TRBD2 TRBV4-2 - TRBJ2-1
TGTGCCAGTAGTATAACTGGAGGGCCGAGGGTGACGCAGTATTTT CASSITGGPRVTQYF - TRBV19 - TRBJ2-3
TGTGCCAGCAGACCACGGGCCGGGACTAGCGGGGCTGGTGAGCAGTTCTTC CASRPRAGTSGAGEQFF TRBD2 TRBV11-2 - TRBJ2-1
TGTGCCAGCAGTGTGAGGGGACAGGGGAGTGAAAAACTGTTTTTT CASSVRGQGSEKLFF TRBD1 TRBV2 once TRBJ1-4
TGTGCCAGCAGCTTGGTGGCTAGCGGGGGCTACAATGAGCAGTTCTTC CASSLVASGGYNEQFF TRBD2 TRBV5-4 few TRBJ2-1
TGTGCCAGCAGTTCCAGGGGGCACAGGCACGAGCAGTACTTC CASSSRGHRHEQYF TRBD1 TRBV6-5 - TRBJ2-7
TGTGCCAGCAGTTTCATCAAAGCGGGAGGCGAGCGGCAGTATTTT CASSFIKAGGERQYF TRBD2 TRBV27 few TRBJ2-3
TGTGCCAGTAGTATCGCGGGGGTAGGAACAGATACGCAGTATTTT CASSIAGVGTDTQYF TRBD2 TRBV19 - TRBJ2-3
TGTGCCAGCACCTTTGAGGGTGCAACTAATGAAAAACTGTTTTTT CASTFEGATNEKLFF - TRBV11-2 - TRBJ1-4
TGTGCCAGCAGCGTCGCGGACAGGTCTGGAAACACCATATATTTT CASSVADRSGNTIYF TRBD1 TRBV9 - TRBJ1-3
TGTGCCAGCAGCTTCCCCGGACTAGCGGGAGTTGGGTCCTACAATGAGCAGTTCTTC CASSFPGLAGVGSYNEQFF TRBD2 TRBV7-9 few TRBJ2-1
TGTGCCAGTAGTTGGTCGAACCGGGAGACCCAGTACTTC CASSWSNRETQYF - TRBV19 few TRBJ2-5
TGTGCCAGTGGACTAGCGAGAGCTTCCTACGAGCAGTACTTC CASGLARASYEQYF TRBD2 TRBV6-5 - TRBJ2-7
TGCGCCAGCAGTCCCACCACAACTAGCGGGGGGCCGGAAGATACGCAGTATTTT CASSPTTTSGGPEDTQYF TRBD2 TRBV10-1 - TRBJ2-3